This record looks at one T cell receptor (beta chain) sequence and its context. Its target is not known. The data originate from a study of CD8 T cells in Susac syndrome. General study results and limits: The CD4+ T cell repertoires that were profiled in Susac syndrome showed no clonal expansion.

TCR beta sequences were obtained from blood CD8+ and CD4+ T cells. CD8+ and CD4+ T cells were negatively isolated; TEMRA cells were FACS-enriched. Germline V gene sequence: CDR1 SGHAT, CDR2 FQNNGV. V was clipped by 6 bases and J by 1 base, with 9 bases between them. The CDR3 covers 13 residues. When the RNA was reverse transcribed, random hexamers were used with an input of 0.5 to 1 ug. A multiplex approach, immunoSEQ multiplex PCR, amplified TCR beta CDR3 across 54 Vbeta and 13 Jbeta. TCRdb reprocessed the immunoSEQ multiplex PCR reads with MiXCR, giving one entry per CDR3 protein. The sample lists a few hundred thousand distinct CDR3 sequences; 85% to 95% were seen once.

Specimen: CD4+ T cells from PBMCs. The chain joins TRBV11-2 to TRBJ1-1; D possibly corresponds to TRBD1 (6 bases). The clonotype originates from a human donor with Susac syndrome. The chain's CDR3 is CASRRGQNTEAFF. CDR3 nucleotide sequence: TGTGCCAGCAGACGGGGACAGAACACTGAAGCTTTCTTT. The full variable domain, rest sourced from reference TRBV11-2 and TRBJ1-1, is EAGVAQSPRYKIIEKRQSVAFWCNPISGHATLYWYQQILGQGPKLLIQFQNNGVVDDSQLPKDRFSAERLKGVDSTLKIQPAKLEDSAVYLCASRRGQNTEAFFGQGTRLTVV.